The 18 T cell receptor beta chains below all came from one sample that was sequenced in a study of CD8 T cells in ankylosing spondylitis. TCRdb re-called the 5' RACE reads with MiXCR, one entry per CDR3 protein. The data show about 130,000 distinct CDR3 sequences, with roughly 13% seen just once and around 3% held by the top ten. The sequencing input was blood, either unsorted or a sorted T cell fraction (not recorded which). All receptors come from a female donor with ankylosing spondylitis or in good health (not recorded which).

The chain employs TRBV19 and TRBJ2-7; the D is unclear. Trimming took off 5 bases at V and 0 bases at J, with 11 bases between the two ends. Germline V CDR1 and CDR2: LNHDA, SQIVND (reference sequence). The CDR3 runs to 14 residues. The CDR3 loop reads CASSPYQSSYEQYF. The CDR3 DNA is TGTGCCAGTAGTCCTTACCAGAGCTCCTACGAGCAGTACTTC.

The genes are TRBV12-3 or TRBV12-4 and TRBJ2-5; 11 nucleotides align to TRBD2. V trimming: 3 bases; J trimming: 5 bases; junction bases outside the gene matches: 8. The CDR3 runs 16 residues. The CDR3 sequence: CASSLSLASGRETQYF. CDR3 coding DNA: TGTGCCAGCAGTTTGAGCTTGGCTAGCGGGAGGGAGACCCAGTACTTC.

In its sample, this clonotype was seen many times. This chain connects TRBV29-1 to TRBJ1-1, with D uncertain. CDR3 length: 13 residues. Germline V gene lookup returns CDR1 SQVTM and CDR2 ANQGSEA. V was pared by 3 bases and J by 5 bases, with 13 bases between. CDR3 residues: CSVDLLTRTEAFF. The DNA for the CDR3 is TGCAGCGTTGACCTCCTGACCCGGACTGAAGCTTTCTTT.

The chain links TRBV7-3 to TRBJ1-6; 8 nucleotides agree with TRBD1. The CDR3 length is 14 residues. The trim removed 2 bases at V and 10 bases at J, leaving 4 bases unmatched. CDR1 and CDR2 from the germline V gene are SGHTA and FQGTGA. The CDR3 DNA reads TGTGCCAGCAGCTTACAGGGGGCGGGGTCACCCCTCCACTTT. Translated, it gives CASSLQGAGSPLHF.

V and J are TRBV3-1 and TRBJ2-3, with 11 bases aligning to TRBD1. The length of the CDR3 is 16 residues. V lost 3 bases, J lost 4 bases, and 6 bases stayed unmatched. Germline lookup yields CDR1 LGHDT and CDR2 YNNKEL (reference sequence). CDR3: CASSQSRDRGSDTQYF. The CDR3 DNA reads TGTGCCAGCAGCCAGTCCCGGGACAGGGGGTCAGATACGCAGTATTTT.

The gene calls are TRBV18 and TRBJ1-1; the D is unclear. The CDR3 has 15 residues. Germline values: CDR1 KGHSH, CDR2 LQKENI. V lost 3 bases and J lost 1, with 12 bases in between. The CDR3 region is CASSPMTLPNTEAFF. CDR3 nucleotides: TGTGCCAGCTCACCCATGACTCTTCCGAACACTGAAGCTTTCTTT.

This chain joins TRBV20-1 and TRBJ2-3; tentative D call: TRBD2 (6 bases). The CDR3 is 14 residues long. Germline V gene sequence: CDR1 DFQATT, CDR2 SNEGSKA (reference sequence). Between the trimmed V and J ends, which lost 6 bases and 5 bases, there was a span of 18 bases. This CDR3 reads CSALEGLRGDTQYF. The CDR3 DNA is TGCAGTGCCTTGGAGGGGCTCCGGGGAGATACGCAGTATTTT.

This clonotype has more than one count but fewer than ten. J is TRBJ2-7 and V is TRBV10-3; D possibly corresponds to TRBD1 (5 bases). The V and J ends lost 6 bases and 3 bases respectively, with 15 bases between them. CDR1 and CDR2 (germline): ENHRY, SYGVKD. This CDR3 is 14 amino acids long. The CDR3, as DNA: TGTGCCATCAGCCACAGGTCCGGTATCTACGAGCAGTACTTC. Translated, it gives CAISHRSGIYEQYF.

CDR3 loop: CASRKGQGRSNEKLFF. The CDR3 region has the DNA TGTGCCAGCAGAAAGGGACAGGGGAGGTCTAATGAAAAACTGTTTTTT. The chain employs TRBV27 and TRBJ1-4, with 10 bases that match TRBD1. Trimming removed 6 bases from V and 3 bases from J; junction bases left unmatched: 7. This CDR3 is 16 amino acids long. Germline V gene data show CDR1 as MNHEY and CDR2 as SMNVEV (reference sequence).

The chain couples TRBV24-1 to TRBJ2-5; D ambiguous. This CDR3 contains 13 residues. Germline V gene sequence: CDR1 KGHDR, CDR2 SFDVKD. The germline V and J ends were trimmed by 4 bases and 5 bases, with 10 bases remaining between them. The CDR3 bases are TGTGCCACCAGTGACCCGGACGGGGAGACCCAGTACTTC. It yields the protein CATSDPDGETQYF.

Details on this clonotype: A read error may be the cause here, since a much bigger clone is one base away. This chain uses TRBV29-1 with TRBJ1-1, with D possibly matching TRBD1 (6 bases). Trimming pared 4 bases from V and 1 base from J, leaving 16 bases between. The CDR3 is 15 amino acids. The germline CDR1 and CDR2 sequences are SQVTM and ANQGSEA. In DNA, the CDR3 is TGCAGCGTTGGACACGTGACAGGCACGAACACTGAAGCTTTCTTT. The encoded protein is CSVGHVTGTNTEAFF.

There are many counts of this clonotype. This sequence joins TRBV11-3 and TRBJ2-3; 10 bases line up with TRBD2. J lost 0 bases, V lost 3 bases, and 3 bases had no gene match. The CDR3 has 16 amino acids. Germline loops: CDR1 SGHNT, CDR2 YENEEA. CDR3 bases: TGTGCCAGCAGCTTTGGACTAGCGGCCAGCACAGATACGCAGTATTTT. Its translation is CASSFGLAASTDTQYF.

This clonotype was found a few times. The CDR3 is CAISESLAGGSQETQYF. For the CDR3, the DNA is TGTGCCATCAGTGAGTCCCTAGCGGGGGGAAGTCAAGAGACCCAGTACTTC. The chain employs TRBV10-3 and TRBJ2-5; 11 bases align to TRBD2. Germline V gives CDR1 ENHRY, CDR2 SYGVKD. J gave up 2 bases and V 0 bases, and 5 bases lay outside the gene matches. The length of the CDR3 is 17 residues.

The table lists this clonotype with a count of one. This may be a read error, as it is one base from a much larger clone. This chain joins TRBV7-9 and TRBJ1-5; D remains unclear. The V end was cut by 5 bases, the J end by 9 bases, with 11 bases between. Germline V gene sequence: CDR1 SEHNR, CDR2 FQNEAQ (reference sequence). This CDR3 region has 12 residues. For the CDR3, the DNA is TGTGCCAGCAGCCGAGGCCACCGGCCCCAGCATTTT. Protein product: CASSRGHRPQHF.

This rearrangement joins TRBV9 to TRBJ2-3; perhaps TRBD2 as D (6 bases). Looked up from germline, CDR1 is SGDLS and CDR2 is YYNGEE. Trimming stripped 0 bases from V and 0 bases from J, with 8 bases between. This CDR3 has 15 amino acids. The CDR3: CASSVAGTSTDTQYF. The CDR3 coding sequence is TGTGCCAGCAGCGTAGCTGGGACTAGCACAGATACGCAGTATTTT.

This clonotype has ten or more counts. The V and J genes are TRBV9 and TRBJ1-2, with D possibly matching TRBD1 (5 bases). Germline V CDR1 and CDR2: SGDLS, YYNGEE. The germline V and J ends were trimmed by 4 bases and 3 bases, with 16 bases remaining between them. This CDR3 comprises 15 residues. CDR3: CASSTPGTEHYGYTF. In DNA, the CDR3 is TGTGCCAGCAGCACCCCCGGGACCGAGCACTATGGCTACACCTTC.

This clonotype was seen repeatedly, ten times or more. This chain joins TRBV11-3 and TRBJ2-2; D unresolved. Per germline, CDR1 SGHNT and CDR2 YENEEA. This CDR3 has 13 residues. V lost 1 base to trimming and J lost 6 bases, with 6 bases between them. CDR3 DNA: TGTGCCAGCAGCTTAGCATCTGCCGGGGAGCTGTTTTTT. Protein sequence: CASSLASAGELFF.

In its sample, this clonotype was seen many times. This chain connects TRBV12-3 or TRBV12-4 to TRBJ1-2; D remains unclear. The V end lost 5 bases, the J end lost 4 bases, and 8 bases lay between the germline ends. The CDR3 covers 12 residues. The CDR3 bases are TGTGCCAGCAGTGAGGGTTCCTATGGCTACACCTTC. It is translated as CASSEGSYGYTF.